Below, one T cell receptor (beta chain) is given with its context. This entry is derived from a study of T-cell reconstitution after alpha-beta-depleted transplantation in children. Unmatched junction bases numbered 6, after V lost 0 bases and J lost 6 bases. This CDR3 has 14 residues. The germline CDR1 and CDR2 sequences are DFQATT and SNEGSKA (reference sequence). Unique molecular identifiers were used to barcode this TCRbeta library. TCRdb processed the PCR reads anew with MiXCR; each CDR3 protein has one entry. The sample records about 210,000 distinct CDR3 sequences, roughly 18% being singletons.

The sequence was obtained from a male patient between 2 and 10 years old who had a stem cell transplant for acute lymphoblastic leukemia, so the T cells may come from the graft donor. The sequencing used PBMCs, mostly from graft donor cells, collected 360 days after TCRalphabeta/CD19-depleted stem cell transplant. V usage is TRBV20-1 and J usage is TRBJ2-7; 9 bases line up with TRBD1. The CDR3 loop reads CSAREGTGMSEQYF. Written as DNA, the CDR3 is TGCAGTGCTAGAGAAGGGACAGGGATGAGCGAGCAGTACTTC.